This paragraph covers one T cell receptor beta chain sequence. Its specificity is unknown. This entry is derived from a study of radiation and T cells in renal cell carcinoma. Time point defined: baseline pretreatment blood. The sample's treatment: 15 Gy SBRT to primary tumor, nephrectomy 4 weeks later. The study, taken as a whole, reports: From baseline, blood top tumor clonotypes peaked at 2 weeks post-radiation. Without pretreatment biopsies, baseline tumor clonotype presence was undetermined.

Per germline, CDR1 GTSNPN and CDR2 SVGIG (reference sequence). This CDR3 region has 10 residues. V was trimmed by 5 bases and J by 6 bases, leaving 7 bases between them. Clones were sequenced by immunoSEQ multiplex PCR, and TCRdb holds only the in-frame ones, with some missing. This table has 100,000 to 150,000 clones, roughly 80% appearing once. The chain uses TRBV30 and TRBJ1-2; D is unclear. The sequence was collected from a woman aged 55-70 years with renal cell carcinoma. The specimen comprised blood, sampled from a patient whose treatment included radiotherapy and nephrectomy. CDR3 residues: CAWGRDGYTF. For the CDR3, the DNA is TGTGCCTGGGGGCGAGATGGCTACACCTTC.